The TCR beta chain described here comes from a study of blood T cell repertoires in COVID-19. The overall study: Sources were T cells, B-cell-depleted T cells, or PBMCs; the material itself was cDNA or gDNA.

CDR1 is MDHEN and CDR2 is SYDVKM in the germline V gene. The V end was cut by 3 bases, the J end by 8 bases, with 16 bases between. The CDR3 has 15 residues. Source study methods: Reference gene primer amplification in the assay estimated nucleated cell counts. The protocol was immunoSEQ multiplex PCR, while the TCRdb copy is restricted to in-frame clones and leaves out a portion. The DNA was the basis for D and trimming; V, J and clone size are from that table. This sample has 200,000 to 250,000 clones; around 86% occur once, and the top ten carry around 7.3%. V gene TRBV28 combines with J gene TRBJ1-4, with D unresolved. The source is a woman in her seventies with active or convalescent COVID-19. Sequencing was done on a sample of peripheral blood. CDR3 region: CASSFRTRPKEKLFF. CDR3 in DNA: TGTGCCAGCAGTTTTCGAACGCGCCCGAAGGAAAAACTGTTTTTT.